This T cell receptor (beta chain) was identified during a study of response to subunit inactivated influenza vaccine. A single record per CDR3 protein comes from TCRdb applying MiXCR to the RT-PCR reads. Among under 200,000 distinct CDR3 sequences, about a tenth were seen once, and the ten largest hold approximately 13%. General study results and limits: Authors suggested that a seasonal influenza vaccination recruits few new T cells each time.

As for this clonotype: Its antigen remains unidentified.

CDR1 is SSHAT, CDR2 FNYEAQ, per germline (reference sequence). Trimming removed 3 bases from V and 5 bases from J, with 10 bases in between. The CDR3 covers 13 residues. The V call is TRBV7-7, the J call TRBJ2-5, with TRBD2 as a possible D gene (5 bases). The receptor comes from a man between 50 and 59 years old who received an inactivated influenza vaccine. This material consisted of non-naive T cells sorted from PBMCs, taken 45 days after vaccination. The CDR3 DNA follows: TGTGCCAGCAGCTTTCATTCGGGGGAGACCCAGTACTTC. Its translation is CASSFHSGETQYF.